These T cell receptor beta chains were read from a single sample in a study of blood T cells in healthy people across ages. TCRdb itself ran the 5' RACE reads through MiXCR, one entry per CDR3 protein. The table lists 1.2 million to 1.5 million distinct CDR3 sequences, around 59% of them singletons, with 6.5% to 8.5% in the top ten. The sequenced material came from blood. All receptors derive from a man aged 18 to 30 in good health. Both conserved end residues are part of each CDR3. D genes are given only for firm matches. Rows may omit the clone size; those that give it use once, few, many or a size class.

DNA | CDR3 | size | D | J | V
TGTGCCAGCAGCTCCCTGCGCCTGGACAGAGAAGGGCGCTACGAGCAGTACTTC | CASSSLRLDREGRYEQYF | few | NA | TRBJ2-7 | TRBV28
TGTGCCAGCAGTTTCCAGTTTCCTGAGCAGTACTTC | CASSFQFPEQYF | NA | NA | TRBJ2-5 | TRBV12-3/TRBV12-4
TGCAGCGTTCGACTCCTCAAGAACACTGAAGCTTTCTTT | CSVRLLKNTEAFF | NA | NA | TRBJ1-1 | TRBV29-1
TGTGCCAGCAGTTCGGGGGTGGTTCAGCCCCAGCATTTT | CASSSGVVQPQHF | once | NA | TRBJ1-5 | TRBV28
TGTGCCAGCAGCGTAGGGGGGCTGGATTCACCCCTCCACTTT | CASSVGGLDSPLHF | NA | NA | TRBJ1-6 | TRBV9
TGTGCCAGCCCCAAACGGGCAGGGAGGCCCTACACCTTC | CASPKRAGRPYTF | NA | NA | TRBJ1-2 | TRBV6-5
TGCAGCGCCACGGGGACAGGGGGCCCTTACGAGCAGTACTTC | CSATGTGGPYEQYF | NA | TRBD1 | TRBJ2-7 | TRBV29-1
TGTGCCACGGGGACAGGGCCTCCGCTCGACTATGGCTACACCTTC | CATGTGPPLDYGYTF | NA | TRBD1 | TRBJ1-2 | TRBV6-2/TRBV6-3
TGCAGCGTTCGGGTAGCGGGGGTAGGCGATGAGCAGTTCTTC | CSVRVAGVGDEQFF | few | TRBD2 | TRBJ2-1 | TRBV29-1
TGTGCCAGCAGCTTAGGCGTTGGGGCCTACAATGAGCAGTTCTTC | CASSLGVGAYNEQFF | NA | NA | TRBJ2-1 | TRBV7-2
TGCGCCAGCAGCCTACCGGGACGCCATGAAAAACTGTTTTTT | CASSLPGRHEKLFF | NA | NA | TRBJ1-4 | TRBV4-3
TGTGCCAGCAGTGACGAGCTTAACTATGGCTACACCTTC | CASSDELNYGYTF | NA | NA | TRBJ1-2 | TRBV6-5
TGCAGCGTTCCGAAGGCCGGGACAGTTTACGAGCAGTACTTC | CSVPKAGTVYEQYF | NA | TRBD1 | TRBJ2-7 | TRBV29-1
TGTGCCAGCAGTGCACGGGCCGGGAGTAGTATTAGAACCTACGAGCAGTACTTC | CASSARAGSSIRTYEQYF | few | NA | TRBJ2-7 | TRBV11-2
TGTGCCAGCAGTTACCAGACAGGGGGTCACTATGGCTACACCTTC | CASSYQTGGHYGYTF | few | TRBD1 | TRBJ1-2 | TRBV6-6
TGTGCCAGCAGTAGAGCCGGGACAGGGGGTTTAGAGACCCAGTACTTC | CASSRAGTGGLETQYF | few | TRBD1 | TRBJ2-5 | TRBV6-5
TGTGCCAGCAGCTCTATGACTTTTAGCAATCAGCCCCAGCATTTT | CASSSMTFSNQPQHF | few | NA | TRBJ1-5 | TRBV7-2
TGCAGCGTTGAAGGGGAGACAGCTTACAATGAGCAGTTCTTC | CSVEGETAYNEQFF | NA | NA | TRBJ2-1 | TRBV29-1
TGTGCCAGCAGTTTAGAACTAGCGGGGGATCAAGAGACCCAGTACTTC | CASSLELAGDQETQYF | NA | TRBD2 | TRBJ2-5 | TRBV12-3/TRBV12-4
TGTGCCAGCAGCACTAGCGGGAGGATCGATACGCAGTATTTT | CASSTSGRIDTQYF | NA | TRBD2 | TRBJ2-3 | TRBV12-3/TRBV12-4
TGCAGTGCCCCAGTCCCCCCAGGCAAGTCCTACGAGCAGTACTTC | CSAPVPPGKSYEQYF | NA | NA | TRBJ2-7 | TRBV20-1
TGTGCCAGCAGCTTATTTTTCAGCGCCGACAACGAGCAGTACTTC | CASSLFFSADNEQYF | few | NA | TRBJ2-7 | TRBV11-2
TGTGCCAGCAGCCCACCCACAGGGGTCGATGAGCAGTTCTTC | CASSPPTGVDEQFF | NA | TRBD1 | TRBJ2-1 | TRBV7-9
TGTGCCAGCAGCTTGAAACTAGCCGGAACGGAGACCCAGTACTTC | CASSLKLAGTETQYF | NA | NA | TRBJ2-5 | TRBV7-9
TGCGCCAGCAGCCAAGCCGACTTTGGGGGAGAGACCCAGTACTTC | CASSQADFGGETQYF | NA | NA | TRBJ2-5 | TRBV4-3
TGCGCCAGCAGCTTCGTCACGGAGGGCGCTGAAGCTTTCTTT | CASSFVTEGAEAFF | NA | NA | TRBJ1-1 | TRBV5-1
TGCGCCAGCAGCCAAGACCTCCACAGGCAAACCTACGAGCAGTACTTC | CASSQDLHRQTYEQYF | NA | NA | TRBJ2-7 | TRBV4-3
TGTGCCAGCAGATCGGGGACGGACACGTATGGCTACACCTTC | CASRSGTDTYGYTF | NA | NA | TRBJ1-2 | TRBV7-9
TGTGCCACCAGTTTAGCGGGGGGGCCGGTAGATACGCAGTATTTT | CATSLAGGPVDTQYF | NA | TRBD2 | TRBJ2-3 | TRBV24-1
TGCGCCAGCAGCCAAGAGGATGGGGCGAACCTCTACGAGCAGTACTTC | CASSQEDGANLYEQYF | few | NA | TRBJ2-7 | TRBV4-1
TGTGCCGGCAGCAGAGGTCGAGGGACTAGTATTATGAATACGCAGTATTTT | CAGSRGRGTSIMNTQYF | NA | TRBD2 | TRBJ2-3 | TRBV11-3
TGTGCCAGCAGTGTGGAATTGGGGGGGATCAAGTCACCCCTCCACTTT | CASSVELGGIKSPLHF | NA | NA | TRBJ1-6 | TRBV28
TGCGCCAGCAGCTGGGGACCTGCCGACTCCTACGAGCAGTACTTC | CASSWGPADSYEQYF | NA | NA | TRBJ2-7 | TRBV5-1
TGTGCCAGCAGTTTAGACGCCCCCTACGAGCAGTACTTC | CASSLDAPYEQYF | NA | NA | TRBJ2-7 | TRBV12-3/TRBV12-4
TGCGCCAGCAGCCAAGATCTTGCGGGAGAGTACGAGCAGTACTTC | CASSQDLAGEYEQYF | NA | TRBD2 | TRBJ2-7 | TRBV4-1
TGTGCCAGCAGCCAAAAGGACATTCAGTACTTC | CASSQKDIQYF | NA | NA | TRBJ2-4 | TRBV3-1
TGTGCCAGTGAACCCAATCTCGGAAGTGGGAAAGGGGGTGAAAAACTGTTTTTT | CASEPNLGSGKGGEKLFF | NA | NA | TRBJ1-4 | TRBV28
TGTGCCAGCAGCTCACCTGGTGGCTCGCTTAACAATGAGCAGTTCTTC | CASSSPGGSLNNEQFF | NA | NA | TRBJ2-1 | TRBV7-9
TGTGCCAGCAGCTTAGTTAACGGGAGAACAGATTCGCAGTATTTT | CASSLVNGRTDSQYF | NA | NA | TRBJ2-3 | TRBV7-2
TGTGCCATCAGTTCCCAGGGGGCCCAAGAGACCCAGTACTTC | CAISSQGAQETQYF | few | TRBD1 | TRBJ2-5 | TRBV10-3
TGCAGTGCTCCCCCTGACAGTAGCAATCAGCCCCAGCATTTT | CSAPPDSSNQPQHF | few | NA | TRBJ1-5 | TRBV20-1
TGTGCCAGCAAACCACCCTCTCTGGAAGAGCAGTTCTTC | CASKPPSLEEQFF | NA | NA | TRBJ2-1 | TRBV6-2/TRBV6-3
TGTGCCAGCACCCTCCAAGCGGGAGGTGGAGATACGCAGTATTTT | CASTLQAGGGDTQYF | NA | TRBD2 | TRBJ2-3 | TRBV27
TGTGCCAGCAGCTTTCAGTATGGCTACACCTTC | CASSFQYGYTF | NA | NA | TRBJ1-2 | TRBV12-3/TRBV12-4
TGTGCCAGCAGCGCGCAGGGGGGAACTAATGAAAAACTGTTTTTT | CASSAQGGTNEKLFF | few | TRBD1 | TRBJ1-4 | TRBV12-3/TRBV12-4
TGTGCCAGCAGCTTAGAATATTCGGCTGCAGGGGCTGGCTACACCTTC | CASSLEYSAAGAGYTF | NA | NA | TRBJ1-2 | TRBV7-9
TGTGCCAGCAGCTTAGGGCTGGGCGAGACAGGGTTAGACTACGAGCAGTACTTC | CASSLGLGETGLDYEQYF | few | TRBD1 | TRBJ2-7 | TRBV11-2
TGTGCCAGCAGCAGGACAGGGGGCCCCAATCAGCCCCAGCATTTT | CASSRTGGPNQPQHF | NA | TRBD1 | TRBJ1-5 | TRBV7-8
TGCAGTGCTAGAGATCTGGTTACCTACGAGCAGTACTTC | CSARDLVTYEQYF | NA | NA | TRBJ2-7 | TRBV20-1